These T cell receptor beta chains were read from a single sample in a study of CD8+ T cells in alopecia areata. The data were produced by immunoSEQ multiplex PCR, yet TCRdb's version contains in-frame clones alone and is incomplete. The table lists 200,000 to 250,000 clones, roughly two thirds of them singletons. The starting material was CD4+ T cells sorted from blood, obtained at week 0. All receptors come from a human donor with alopecia areata. Both conserved end residues are part of each CDR3. Where a row states a size, it is once, few, many or the class of an expanded clone; other rows omit it.

size: few; V: TRBV29-1; CDR3: CSVELAVSNNEQFF
size: -; V: TRBV7-2; CDR3: CASSLNSGTGGTEAFF
size: -; V: TRBV4-2; CDR3: CASSQADRMAEAFF
size: -; V: TRBV27; CDR3: CASSLTPSMVGGYTF
size: few; V: TRBV6-5; CDR3: CATSRTVQETQYF
size: once; V: TRBV4-2; CDR3: CASSQEARGSYEQYF
size: -; V: TRBV29-1; CDR3: CSVSQGEKGYTF
size: -; V: TRBV7-9; CDR3: CASSLRRVQETQYF
size: -; V: TRBV27; CDR3: CASRQPGTGVRYTF
size: once; V: TRBV30; CDR3: CAWSGDRRETQYF